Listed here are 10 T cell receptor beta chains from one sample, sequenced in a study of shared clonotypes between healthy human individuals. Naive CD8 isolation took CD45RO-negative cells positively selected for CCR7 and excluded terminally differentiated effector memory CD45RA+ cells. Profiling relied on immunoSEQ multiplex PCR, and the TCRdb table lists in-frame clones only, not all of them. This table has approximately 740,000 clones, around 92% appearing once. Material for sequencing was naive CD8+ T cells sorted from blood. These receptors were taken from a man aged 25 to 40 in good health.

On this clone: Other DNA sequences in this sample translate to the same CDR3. The CDR3 reads CASSLTSAYEQYF. DNA for the CDR3: TGTGCCAGCAGTTTGACTAGCGCCTACGAGCAGTACTTC. The chain recombines TRBV27 with TRBJ2-7; 8 positions agree with TRBD2. Trimming took 3 bases from V and 2 from J; bases not matched to a gene: 0. The CDR3 has 13 amino acids. Germline V gives CDR1 MNHEY, CDR2 SMNVEV (reference sequence).

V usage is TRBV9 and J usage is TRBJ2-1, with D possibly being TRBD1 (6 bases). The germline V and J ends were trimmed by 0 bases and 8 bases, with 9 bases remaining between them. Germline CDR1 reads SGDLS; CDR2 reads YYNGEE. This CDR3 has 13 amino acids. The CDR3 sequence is CASSVVPGDEQFF. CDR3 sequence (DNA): TGTGCCAGCAGCGTAGTGCCAGGGGATGAGCAGTTCTTC.

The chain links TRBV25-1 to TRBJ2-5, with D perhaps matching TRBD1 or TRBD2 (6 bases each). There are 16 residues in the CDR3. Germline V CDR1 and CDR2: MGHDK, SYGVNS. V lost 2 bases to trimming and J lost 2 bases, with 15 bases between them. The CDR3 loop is CASSEGFGGPQETQYF. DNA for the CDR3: TGTGCCAGCAGTGAAGGCTTCGGGGGCCCACAAGAGACCCAGTACTTC.

In DNA form, the CDR3 reads TGTGCCAGCGGCAGAGGACTAGCGGGATACAATGAGCAGTTCTTC. Translating gives CASGRGLAGYNEQFF. The V call is TRBV5-4, the J call TRBJ2-1, with TRBD2 matching over 12 bases. Germline V gene lookup returns CDR1 SGHNT and CDR2 YYREEE (reference sequence). This CDR3 has 15 residues. V dropped 7 bases and J dropped 4; count of bases not matched to a gene: 6.

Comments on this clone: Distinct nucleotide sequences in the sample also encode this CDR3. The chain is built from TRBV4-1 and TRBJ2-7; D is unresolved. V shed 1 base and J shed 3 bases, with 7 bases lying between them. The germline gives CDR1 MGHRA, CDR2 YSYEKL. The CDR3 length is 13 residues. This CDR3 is CASSQGLGYEQYF. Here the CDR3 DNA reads TGCGCCAGCAGCCAAGGTTTAGGCTACGAGCAGTACTTC.

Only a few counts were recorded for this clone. Here the CDR3 reads CASSPGTGSFRYTF. The CDR3 DNA sequence: TGTGCCAGCTCTCCTGGGACAGGGAGTTTTCGCTACACCTTC. V gene TRBV27 combines with J gene TRBJ1-2; 9 bases map to TRBD1. The CDR3 has 14 amino acids. CDR1 is MNHEY and CDR2 is SMNVEV in the germline V gene (reference sequence). The V and J ends lost 8 bases and 9 bases, in that order; junction bases with no gene match: 13.

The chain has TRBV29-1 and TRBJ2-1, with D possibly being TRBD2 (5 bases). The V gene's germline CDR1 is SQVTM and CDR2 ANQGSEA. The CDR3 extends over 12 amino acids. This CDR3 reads CSSTSGFNEQFF. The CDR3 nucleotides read TGCAGTAGTACTTCGGGATTTAATGAGCAGTTCTTC.

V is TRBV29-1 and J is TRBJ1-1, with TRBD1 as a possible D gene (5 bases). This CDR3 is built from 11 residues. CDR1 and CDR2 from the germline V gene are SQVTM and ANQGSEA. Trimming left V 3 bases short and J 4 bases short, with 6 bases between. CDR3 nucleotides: TGCAGCGTTGAGGGGCCCACTGAAGCTTTCTTT. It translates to CSVEGPTEAFF.

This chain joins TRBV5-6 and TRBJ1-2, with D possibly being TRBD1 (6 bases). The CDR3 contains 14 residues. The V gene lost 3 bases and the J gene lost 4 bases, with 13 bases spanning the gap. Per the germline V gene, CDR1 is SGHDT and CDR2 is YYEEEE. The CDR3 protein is CASSSFEDSYGYTF. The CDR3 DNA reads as TGTGCCAGCAGCTCGTTTGAGGACAGCTATGGCTACACCTTC.

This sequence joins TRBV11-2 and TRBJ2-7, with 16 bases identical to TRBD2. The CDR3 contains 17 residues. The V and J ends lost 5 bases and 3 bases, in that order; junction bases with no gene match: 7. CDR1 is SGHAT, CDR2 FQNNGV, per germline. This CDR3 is CASSQGLAGGDLYEQYF. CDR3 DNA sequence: TGTGCCAGCAGCCAGGGACTAGCGGGAGGGGACCTCTACGAGCAGTACTTC.